Presented here are 30 T cell receptor beta chains from one specimen sequenced in a study of OX40 agonist ivuxolimab in advanced cancers. TCRdb keeps only in-frame clones here, not all; method: immunoSEQ multiplex PCR. The data show 55,000 to 80,000 clones, with roughly 81% seen just once and 2% to 2.5% held by the top ten. Sequenced here: CD4+ or CD8+ T cells sorted from blood, sampled in a trial of the OX40 agonist ivuxolimab. Source of these receptors: an adult with an advanced solid tumor such as melanoma, head and neck, liver or kidney cancer.

The chain carries TRBV4-1 and TRBJ2-7, with 9 bases aligning to TRBD1. The germline V gene encodes CDR1 MGHRA and CDR2 YSYEKL. The CDR3 is 16 amino acids. The ends lost 4 bases at V and 6 bases at J; junction bases unmatched: 13. CDR3 sequence (DNA): TGCGCCAGCAGCCCATCCGGGACAGGGTTTATTCCCGAGCAGTACTTC. This gives the protein CASSPSGTGFIPEQYF.

V usage is TRBV14 and J usage is TRBJ2-7, with D possibly being TRBD1 (6 bases). The length of the CDR3 is 13 residues. Per germline, CDR1 SGHDN and CDR2 FVKESK. Trimming left V 2 bases short and J 6 bases short, with 11 bases between. CDR3 bases: TGTGCCAGCAGCCAAATTACAGGGATCGAGCAGTACTTC. It translates to CASSQITGIEQYF.

The CDR3 spells CASSLGDRYYGYTF. CDR3 coding DNA: TGTGCCAGCAGTTTAGGGGACAGGTACTATGGCTACACCTTC. V usage is TRBV28 and J usage is TRBJ1-2; the match to TRBD1 covers 8 bases. Germline CDR1 and CDR2: MDHEN and SYDVKM. The V gene end was trimmed by 2 bases and the J gene end by 3 bases; junction bases not matched to a gene: 2. This CDR3 region has 14 residues.

This clone was observed once. This rearrangement joins TRBV10-3 to TRBJ2-7; 8 nucleotides line up with TRBD2. J was trimmed by 5 bases and V by 6 bases; bases with no gene match: 15. This CDR3 contains 16 residues. Per germline, CDR1 ENHRY and CDR2 SYGVKD. CDR3 protein: CAISNKGSGSRNEQYF. Here the CDR3 DNA reads TGTGCCATCAGCAACAAGGGAAGCGGGAGTCGGAACGAGCAGTACTTC.

The chain uses TRBV5-1 and TRBJ2-6; TRBD1 might be the D (6 bases). Trimming took 4 bases from V and 0 from J, leaving 14 bases between them. The CDR3 loop spans 17 amino acids. Germline CDR1 and CDR2: SGHRS and YFSETQ. The CDR3 reads CASSGTTGFSGANVLTF. Here the CDR3 DNA reads TGCGCCAGCAGCGGGACAACGGGATTCTCTGGGGCCAACGTCCTGACTTTC.

The V gene is TRBV4-2, the J gene TRBJ2-5, with 7 positions matching TRBD2. The DNA end is a closer match to TRBJ2-7, so the J assignment may be wrong. The germline V gene encodes CDR1 LGHNA and CDR2 YNFKEQ. This CDR3 is 16 amino acids long. CDR3 amino acids: CASSQDGGRAFGEQYF. The CDR3, as DNA: TGTGCCAGCAGCCAAGATGGAGGGAGGGCGTTTGGCGAGCAGTACTTC.

This chain uses TRBV6-1 with TRBJ1-5; no clear D. V dropped 4 bases and J dropped 5 bases, with 12 bases sitting between them. Germline V gene lookup returns CDR1 MNHNS and CDR2 SASEGT. The CDR3 runs to 14 residues. The CDR3 sequence is CASSATDGYQPQHF. The CDR3 region has the DNA TGTGCCAGCAGTGCGACGGACGGGTATCAGCCCCAGCATTTT.

The CDR3 sequence: CAISEETSGSGYEQYF. The DNA for the CDR3 is TGTGCCATCAGTGAGGAGACTAGCGGGAGCGGCTACGAGCAGTACTTC. This chain links TRBV10-3 with TRBJ2-7; 12 nucleotides line up with TRBD2. Germline CDR1 ENHRY, CDR2 SYGVKD. The V and J ends lost 2 bases and 3 bases, in that order; junction bases with no gene match: 5. This CDR3 region has 16 residues.

V gene TRBV11-1 combines with J gene TRBJ2-1; no definite D call. This CDR3 spans 15 amino acids. V lost 0 bases and J lost 4, with 10 bases in between. Germline CDR1 reads SGHAT; CDR2 reads FQDESV (reference sequence). DNA for the CDR3: TGTGCCAGCAGCTTAGCAGGGCATACATACAATGAGCAGTTCTTC. This encodes CASSLAGHTYNEQFF.

V gene TRBV7-6 combines with J gene TRBJ2-5, with D possibly matching TRBD2 (5 bases). Between the trimmed V and J ends, which lost 11 bases and 4 bases, there was a span of 14 bases. CDR3 length: 12 residues. Germline assignment: CDR1 SGHVS and CDR2 FNYEAQ. The DNA of the CDR3 is TGTGCCTCTCGGGGAAGTGGAGAGACCCAGTACTTC. Residues: CASRGSGETQYF.

V is TRBV28 and J is TRBJ2-7, with a possible D match to TRBD1 (5 bases). The ends were cut back, 10 bases at V and 0 bases at J, with 13 bases in the middle. In germline, CDR1 is MDHEN, CDR2 SYDVKM. The CDR3 covers 13 residues. The chain's CDR3 is CATQGVDSYEQYF. CDR3 in DNA: TGTGCCACCCAAGGGGTGGACTCCTACGAGCAGTACTTC.

The chain has TRBV19 and TRBJ2-7; D not resolved. The V end was cut by 2 bases, the J end by 7 bases, with 6 bases between. This CDR3 spans 11 amino acids. Germline lookup yields CDR1 LNHDA and CDR2 SQIVND (reference sequence). The CDR3, as DNA: TGTGCCAGTAGTATACTGGGGGAGCAGTACTTC. Amino acids: CASSILGEQYF.

This clone has only a few counts. The chain is built from TRBV9 and TRBJ2-2, with D maybe TRBD2 (5 bases). Trimming left V 3 bases short and J 6 bases short, with 12 bases between. The CDR3 runs to 14 residues. Per the germline V gene, CDR1 is SGDLS and CDR2 is YYNGEE. The chain's CDR3 is CASSALLEAGELFF. The CDR3 DNA reads as TGTGCCAGCAGCGCCCTTCTGGAGGCCGGGGAGCTGTTTTTT. Based on the CDR3 plus reference TRBV9 and TRBJ2-2, the full variable domain is DSGVTQTPKHLITATGQRVTLRCSPRSGDLSVYWYQQSLDQGLQFLIQYYNGEERAKGNILERFSAQQFPDLHSELNLSSLELGDSALYFCASSALLEAGELFFGEGSRLTVL.

The V and J genes are TRBV19 and TRBJ2-5, with TRBD1 identical over 8 bases. The end of the DNA is better explained by TRBJ2-7, so the J call may be wrong. Germline V lookup: CDR1 LNHDA, CDR2 SQIVND (reference sequence). The CDR3 runs to 13 residues. The CDR3: CASSSQGADEQYF. The CDR3 coding sequence is TGTGCCAGTAGTTCCCAGGGGGCCGACGAGCAGTACTTC.

This sequence joins TRBV5-1 and TRBJ2-1; D gene unclear. Trimming removed 1 base at V and 6 bases at J, with 8 bases between. The germline V gene has CDR1 SGHRS and CDR2 YFSETQ. The CDR3 runs 13 residues. The CDR3 sequence: CASSLTPSNEQFF. For the CDR3, the DNA is TGCGCCAGCAGCTTGACCCCTTCCAATGAGCAGTTCTTC.

This clone appeared a single time. The chain uses TRBV5-6 and TRBJ2-5; TRBD2 agrees at 7 bases. The V and J ends lost 3 bases and 1 base, in that order; junction bases with no gene match: 0. The germline V gene encodes CDR1 SGHDT and CDR2 YYEEEE. This CDR3 comprises 13 residues. CDR3 nucleotides: TGTGCCAGCAGCTGGACTAGCCAAGAGACCCAGTACTTC. This gives the protein CASSWTSQETQYF.

This clone was observed a handful of times. The genes are TRBV7-9 and TRBJ1-1; D gene ambiguous. Germline CDR1 is SEHNR and CDR2 is FQNEAQ (reference sequence). This CDR3 has 16 amino acids. V lost 0 bases and J lost 4, with 15 bases in between. The CDR3 DNA reads TGTGCCAGCAGCTTAGCGAGATCGGCGATGGGCACTGAAGCTTTCTTT. This encodes CASSLARSAMGTEAFF.

V usage is TRBV6-4 and J usage is TRBJ2-2, with 7 bases aligning to TRBD1. The V segment lost 6 bases and the J segment 6 bases; nucleotides outside the gene matches: 7. Germline V gene data show CDR1 as MRHNA and CDR2 as SNTAGT. The CDR3 has 14 amino acids. CDR3 amino acids: CASRPDRAAGELFF. The DNA of the CDR3 is TGTGCCAGCAGACCAGACAGGGCGGCCGGGGAGCTGTTTTTT.

The chain employs TRBV6-6 and TRBJ1-5; D is uncertain. This CDR3 contains 16 residues. CDR1 and CDR2 from the germline V gene are MNHNY and SVGAGI (reference sequence). V was shortened by 6 bases and J by 0 bases, with 15 bases between the two germline ends. In DNA, the CDR3 is TGTGCCAGCAGCCCCAAACAGTTTAATAGCAATCAGCCCCAGCATTTT. This translates into CASSPKQFNSNQPQHF.

With respect to this clone: The junction shows a germline mismatch at one end, possibly a read error. The V gene is TRBV30, the J gene TRBJ2-1; the match to TRBD2 covers 7 bases. The CDR3 loop spans 11 amino acids. Germline V gives CDR1 GTSNPN, CDR2 SVGIG (reference sequence). The DNA of the CDR3 is TGTGCCTGGGGGGACTACAGTGAGCAGTTCTTC. It yields the protein CAWGDYSEQFF. Filled out from reference TRBV30 and TRBJ2-1, the complete variable domain reads SQTIHQWPATLVQPVGSPLSLECTVEGTSNPNLYWYRQAAGRGLQLLFYSVGIGQISSEVPQNLSASRPQDRQFILSSKKLLLSDSGFYLCAWGDYSEQFFGPGTRLTVL.

The chain couples TRBV6-6 to TRBJ1-2; weak D call: TRBD1 (6 bases). CDR3 length: 14 amino acids. Trimming stripped 7 bases from V and 6 bases from J, with 18 bases between. Germline CDR1 is MNHNY and CDR2 is SVGAGI (reference sequence). Here the CDR3 reads CASMGAAKDDGYTF. The CDR3 DNA reads TGTGCCAGCATGGGGGCCGCCAAGGACGATGGCTACACCTTC.

The V and J genes are TRBV11-2 and TRBJ2-5; no firm D call. V lost 2 bases, J lost 2 bases, and 9 bases lay in between. In germline, CDR1 is SGHAT, CDR2 FQNNGV. The CDR3 contains 14 residues. The CDR3 reads CASSLLHIQETQYF. CDR3 DNA sequence: TGTGCCAGCAGCTTACTTCACATTCAAGAGACCCAGTACTTC.

The chain joins TRBV11-2 to TRBJ2-1; D is unclear. Trimming left V 0 bases short and J 8 bases short, with 14 bases between. This CDR3 contains 15 residues. Germline CDR1 and CDR2: SGHAT and FQNNGV. The CDR3 loop reads CASSLDFAVEDEQFF. The DNA for the CDR3 is TGTGCCAGCAGCTTAGATTTCGCAGTAGAAGATGAGCAGTTCTTC.

V usage is TRBV10-1 and J usage is TRBJ1-2; D perhaps matches TRBD1 (6 bases). Looked up from germline, CDR1 is WNHNN and CDR2 is SYGVQD (reference sequence). This CDR3 has 14 amino acids. Trimming removed 8 bases from V and 6 bases from J, with 19 bases in between. CDR3 region: CASGPGGRGDGYTF. CDR3 DNA sequence: TGCGCCAGCGGGCCCGGGGGGCGCGGGGATGGCTACACCTTC.

This clone was detected many times. The rearrangement links TRBV9 to TRBJ1-1; D perhaps matches TRBD1 (5 bases). V was cut by 0 bases and J by 0 bases, with 9 bases left in between. The CDR3 length is 15 residues. CDR1 is SGDLS and CDR2 is YYNGEE in the germline V gene. As DNA, the CDR3 is TGTGCCAGCAGCGTAGGGTGGGGGTTGAACACTGAAGCTTTCTTT. Its protein product is CASSVGWGLNTEAFF.

The rearrangement joins TRBV4-3 to TRBJ2-1; 14 bases match TRBD2. CDR1 LGHNA and CDR2 YSLEER come from the germline V gene. The CDR3 is 16 residues long. The J segment lost 5 bases and the V segment lost 4 bases, leaving 4 bases of the junction unmatched. The CDR3 loop reads CASSRGTSGGNNEQFF. In nucleotides, the CDR3 is TGCGCCAGCAGCCGAGGGACTAGCGGGGGTAACAATGAGCAGTTCTTC.

This clone has just a few counts. The chain links TRBV28 to TRBJ1-4; unclear D gene. Trimming stripped 2 bases from V and 7 bases from J, with 11 bases between. The CDR3 consists of 14 residues. Germline V gene lookup returns CDR1 MDHEN and CDR2 SYDVKM. CDR3 nucleotide sequence: TGTGCCAGCAGTTTAAGGGCCGTGGGTGAAAAACTGTTTTTT. Its protein product is CASSLRAVGEKLFF.

The chain employs TRBV19 and TRBJ2-7, with a weak D call TRBD1 (7 bases). V was trimmed by 1 base and J by 3 bases, leaving 10 bases between them. The CDR3 length is 14 residues. CDR1 is LNHDA, CDR2 SQIVND, per germline (reference sequence). This CDR3 is CASSIGGDSYEQYF. For the CDR3, the DNA is TGTGCCAGTAGTATAGGGGGGGACAGCTACGAGCAGTACTTC.

The chain employs TRBV6-6 and TRBJ2-5; 9 nucleotides line up with TRBD1. V lost 6 bases to trimming and J lost 4 bases; unmatched junction nucleotides: 9. Germline values: CDR1 MNHNY, CDR2 SVGAGI (reference sequence). The CDR3 is made up of 15 amino acids. For the CDR3, the DNA is TGTGCCAGCAGATCCCGACAGGGGGTTTCAGAGACCCAGTACTTC. It is translated as CASRSRQGVSETQYF.

This chain links TRBV1 with TRBJ2-7; the table's D call, TRBD1, was not checked against the DNA. TRBV1 is shown as a pseudogene. This CDR3 contains 14 residues. The CDR3 here is CTSSPSCRGYEQYF. For the CDR3, the DNA is TGCACCAGCAGCCCCTCGTGTAGGGGGTACGAGCAGTACTTC.